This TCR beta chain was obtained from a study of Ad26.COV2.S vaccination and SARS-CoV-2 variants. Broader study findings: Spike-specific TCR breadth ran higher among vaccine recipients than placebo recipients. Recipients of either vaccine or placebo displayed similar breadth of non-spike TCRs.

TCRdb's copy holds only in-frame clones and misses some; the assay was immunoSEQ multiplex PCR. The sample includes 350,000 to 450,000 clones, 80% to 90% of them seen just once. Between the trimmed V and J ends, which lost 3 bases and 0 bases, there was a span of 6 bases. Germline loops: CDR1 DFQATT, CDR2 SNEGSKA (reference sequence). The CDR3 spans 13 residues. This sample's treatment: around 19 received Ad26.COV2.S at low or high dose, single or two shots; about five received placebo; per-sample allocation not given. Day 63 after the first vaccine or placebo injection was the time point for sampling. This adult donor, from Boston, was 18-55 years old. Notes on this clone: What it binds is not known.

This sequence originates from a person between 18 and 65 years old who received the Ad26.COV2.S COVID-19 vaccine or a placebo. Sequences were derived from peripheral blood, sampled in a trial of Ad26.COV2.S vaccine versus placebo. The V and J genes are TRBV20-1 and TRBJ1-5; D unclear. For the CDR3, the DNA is TGCAGTGCTAGTAGGGATAGCAATCAGCCCCAGCATTTT. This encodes CSASRDSNQPQHF.